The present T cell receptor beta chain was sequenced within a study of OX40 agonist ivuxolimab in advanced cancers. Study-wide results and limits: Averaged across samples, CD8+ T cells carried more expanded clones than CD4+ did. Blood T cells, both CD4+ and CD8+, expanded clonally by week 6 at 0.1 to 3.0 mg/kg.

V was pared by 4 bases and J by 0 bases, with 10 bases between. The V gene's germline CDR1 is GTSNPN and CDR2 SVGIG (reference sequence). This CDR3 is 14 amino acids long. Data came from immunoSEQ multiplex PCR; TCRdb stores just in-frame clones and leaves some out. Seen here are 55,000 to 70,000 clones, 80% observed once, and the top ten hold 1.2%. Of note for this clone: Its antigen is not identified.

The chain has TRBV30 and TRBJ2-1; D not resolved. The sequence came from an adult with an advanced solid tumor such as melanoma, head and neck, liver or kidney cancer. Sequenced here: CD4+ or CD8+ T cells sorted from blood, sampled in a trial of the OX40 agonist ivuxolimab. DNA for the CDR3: TGTGCCTGGACTCTTTCTGGCTCCTACAATGAGCAGTTCTTC. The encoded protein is CAWTLSGSYNEQFF.